These T cell receptor beta chains were read from a single sample in a study of response to subunit inactivated influenza vaccine. One entry per CDR3 protein results from TCRdb running MiXCR on the RT-PCR reads. The sample lists roughly 790,000 distinct CDR3 sequences; about 20% were seen once. Here the sequenced sample was PBMCs from blood, taken around 5 days after vaccination. These receptor sequences come from a man aged 50 or older who received an inactivated influenza vaccine. The CDR3 runs from the conserved cysteine through the conserved F or W. The D gene is left open where the match is weak. Clone size is shown for a subset of rows, as once, few, many or a class of expanded clone.

V gene	clone size	J gene	D gene	CDR3 DNA	CDR3 protein
TRBV6-2/TRBV6-3	.	TRBJ1-5	TRBD1	TGTGCCAGCAGAGGGACAGGGGGCGTGGGTCAGCCCCAGCATTTT	CASRGTGGVGQPQHF
TRBV4-2	.	TRBJ2-3	.	TGTGCCAGCAGCCAAGATCGGGGGTTTGGCACAGATACGCAGTATTTT	CASSQDRGFGTDTQYF
TRBV20-1	.	TRBJ1-6	.	TGCAGTGCTAGAGATAACAGCGACTACTATAATTCACCCCTCCACTTT	CSARDNSDYYNSPLHF
TRBV24-1	.	TRBJ2-2	TRBD1	TGTGCCACCGGAAGAGACAGGGGAAACACCGGGGAGCTGTTTTTT	CATGRDRGNTGELFF
TRBV4-3	.	TRBJ2-1	TRBD2	TGCGCCAGCAGCCAAGGTAGCGGGACGGATGAGCAGTTCTTC	CASSQGSGTDEQFF
TRBV6-1	.	TRBJ2-3	TRBD2	TGTGCCAGCAGCTGGGGGGGGGTATACACAGATACGCAGTATTTT	CASSWGGVYTDTQYF
TRBV6-5	few	TRBJ2-2	TRBD1	TGTGCCAGCAGTTACTCGAGTCCAGGGGGCACCGGGGAGCTGTTTTTT	CASSYSSPGGTGELFF
TRBV7-8	many	TRBJ2-4	TRBD1	TGTGCCAGCAGCTTCATGACAGGGGGTTCCAAAAACATTCAGTACTTC	CASSFMTGGSKNIQYF
TRBV7-9	many	TRBJ2-7	TRBD1	TGTGCCAGCAGCTCGGGACAGGAGTCCTACGAGCAGTACTTC	CASSSGQESYEQYF
TRBV5-6	.	TRBJ1-4	.	TGTGCCAGCAGCTTGGCGGTGTTTTCCAATGAAAAACTGTTTTTT	CASSLAVFSNEKLFF
TRBV29-1	.	TRBJ2-1	TRBD2	TGCAGCGTGCTAGGGACTAGCGGACGAACGATGCAGTTCTTC	CSVLGTSGRTMQFF
TRBV20-1	few	TRBJ2-3	TRBD2	TGCAGTGCTCGAAGGACTAGCGGGGACCCAGATACGCAGTATTTT	CSARRTSGDPDTQYF
TRBV20-1	.	TRBJ2-3	TRBD2	TGCTGTGCTGCCCTGCGACTAGCGGCTGCTACAGATACGCAGTATTTT	CCAALRLAAATDTQYF
TRBV6-1	many	TRBJ1-6	.	TGTGCCAGCTCGGGGAGCTCCTATAATTCACCCCTCCACTTT	CASSGSSYNSPLHF
TRBV5-1	.	TRBJ2-7	TRBD2	TGCGCCAGCAGCCCGGGAGGGCCCGGCGTTTCCGAGCAGTACTTC	CASSPGGPGVSEQYF
TRBV11-1	many	TRBJ2-3	TRBD2	TGTGCCAGCAGCTTAGTGGGCGGCGCGGGGGGTGCCCTGGGCACAGATACGCAGTATTTT	CASSLVGGAGGALGTDTQYF